This is a list of T cell receptor beta chains from one sample in a study of sequential checkpoint blockade in melanoma. Profiling relied on immunoSEQ multiplex PCR, and the TCRdb table lists in-frame clones only, not all of them. Of tens of thousands of clones listed, roughly 80% are singletons. Material: CD8+ T cells sorted from blood (inferred from file names), obtained from a patient given nivolumab and ipilimumab in sequence. Receptors were obtained from a human donor with melanoma. Each CDR3 is given with its conserved first and last residue. A D gene is named only where the DNA matches it firmly. A row's size may be missing; if present it is once, few, many or a size class.

>TRBD2|TRBJ2-1|TRBV19|.
TGTGCCAGTAGTATCACAGCGGGGGGGCTGTACAATGAGCAGTTCTTC
CASSITAGGLYNEQFF
>.|TRBJ2-7|TRBV4-1|.
TGCGCCAGCAGCGCGGGACAGCGCTACGAGCAGTACTTC
CASSAGQRYEQYF
>TRBD1|TRBJ1-5|TRBV19|.
TGTGCCAGTAGAACAGGGGATAGCAATCAGCCCCAGCATTTT
CASRTGDSNQPQHF
>.|TRBJ2-7|TRBV5-6|.
TGTGCCAGCAGCTCGGGACAATTCTACGAGCAGTACTTC
CASSSGQFYEQYF
>.|TRBJ1-1|TRBV19|.
TGTGCCAGTAGTTCAACAGGGAACACTGAAGCTTTCTTT
CASSSTGNTEAFF
>TRBD2|TRBJ2-1|TRBV19|once
TGTGCCAGTAGTACTATTAGCGGGACCTACAATGAGCAGTTCTTC
CASSTISGTYNEQFF
>.|TRBJ2-7|TRBV2|.
TGTGCCAGCAGTGAAGCGCGGGACAGTTCCTACGAGCAGTACTTC
CASSEARDSSYEQYF
>.|TRBJ1-5|TRBV4-2|.
TGTGCCAGCAGCCAAGAAGCAGGGGCCAATCAGCCCCAGCATTTT
CASSQEAGANQPQHF
>.|TRBJ2-1|TRBV27|.
TGTGCCAGCAGTTTATTCGTGAGCTCCTACAATGAGCAGTTCTTC
CASSLFVSSYNEQFF
>TRBD1|TRBJ1-6|TRBV10-3|.
TGTGCCATCAGTGAGTCGGGGACAGGGCGGAATTCACCCCTCCACTTT
CAISESGTGRNSPLHF
>.|TRBJ2-7|TRBV27|.
TGTGCCAGCAGTCCTTCAGCAGGGGGGAGACTTTACGAGCAGTACTTC
CASSPSAGGRLYEQYF
>.|TRBJ1-3|TRBV28|once
TGTGCCAGCAGTCCCCAGGGATGGGGAAACACCATATATTTT
CASSPQGWGNTIYF
>TRBD2|TRBJ2-1|TRBV27|.
TGTGCCAGCAAGTTTCCAGCTAGCGGGAGAAATGAGCAGTTCTTC
CASKFPASGRNEQFF
>.|TRBJ2-3|TRBV5-1|once
TGCGCCAGCAGCTTGGGATCGGGGGGCAGCACAGATACGCAGTATTTT
CASSLGSGGSTDTQYF
>.|TRBJ2-5|TRBV6-5|.
TGTGCCAGCAGTAAGCCAACCGACAGGCAAGAGACCCAGTACTTC
CASSKPTDRQETQYF
>TRBD1|TRBJ1-5|TRBV19|medium-sized
TGTGCCAGTAGTTACACAGGGGGGGCCAATCAGCCCCAGCATTTT
CASSYTGGANQPQHF
>TRBD1|TRBJ2-2|TRBV28|.
TGTGCCAGTCATCCTTGGGACAGGGAGAACACCGGGGAGCTGTTTTTT
CASHPWDRENTGELFF
>.|TRBJ2-3|TRBV6-1|.
TGTGCCAGCAGTGAAAGGACCGAGAGACCGGGAGTCACAGATACGCAGTATTTT
CASSERTERPGVTDTQYF
>TRBD1|TRBJ1-1|TRBV30|.
TGTGCCTGGAGTGGACGACAGGGGAGTGGGGGAGCTTTCTTT
CAWSGRQGSGGAFF
>.|TRBJ2-1|TRBV30|once
TGTGCCTGGAGTAGATTTAGTATGAGACAGTACAATGAGCAGTTCTTC
CAWSRFSMRQYNEQFF
>.|TRBJ2-1|TRBV7-9|.
TGTGCCAGCAGCCCCCCTAGCGCCTCAGGGAATGAGCAGTTCTTC
CASSPPSASGNEQFF
>.|TRBJ2-1|TRBV27|.
TGTGCCAGCAGTTTTTTTGGCGGCGAGCAGTTCTTC
CASSFFGGEQFF
>TRBD2|TRBJ2-3|TRBV19|.
TGTGCCAGTAGTATAGAAGGACTAGCGGGAGGGCTAGGTGGCACAGATACGCAGTATTTT
CASSIEGLAGGLGGTDTQYF
>TRBD1|TRBJ2-7|TRBV28|.
TGTGCCAGCAGGAACCTCAGGGGGCCGGGCGAGCAGTACTTC
CASRNLRGPGEQYF
>TRBD2|TRBJ2-5|TRBV4-2|once
TGTGCCAGCAGCCAAGTGCCCGGGACTAGCGGACAAGAGACCCAGTACTTC
CASSQVPGTSGQETQYF
>TRBD1|TRBJ1-1|TRBV5-1|.
TGCGCCAGCAGCGCGACAGGGGCCGCTGAAGCTTTCTTT
CASSATGAAEAFF
>.|TRBJ2-7|TRBV13|.
TGTGCCAGCAGCTTAGTGGACACCGAGCAGTACTTC
CASSLVDTEQYF
>.|TRBJ2-7|TRBV25-1|once
TGTGCCAGCAGTGTAGCAACCGAGCAGTACTTC
CASSVATEQYF
>.|TRBJ2-5|TRBV5-6|.
TGTGCCAGCAGCTCACAGGGTTTATCAGAGACCCAGTACTTC
CASSSQGLSETQYF
>TRBD1|TRBJ2-7|TRBV7-8|few
TGTGCCAGCAGGCGGACAGGCTCCTACGAGCAGTACTTC
CASRRTGSYEQYF
>TRBD1|TRBJ2-3|TRBV16|.
TGTGCCAGCAGCCCCTGGGACAGGGCTACGCAGTATTTT
CASSPWDRATQYF
>.|TRBJ2-7|TRBV18|.
TGTGCCAGCTCACTGGGACAACCTATCTCCCACGAGCAGTACTTC
CASSLGQPISHEQYF